The rows below give T cell receptor beta chains drawn from one sample of a study of CD8 T cells in ankylosing spondylitis. From the 5' RACE reads, TCRdb called clonotypes with MiXCR, one entry per CDR3 protein. Of about 250,000 distinct CDR3 sequences listed, 20% to 30% are singletons. The sample consisted of blood, either unsorted or a sorted T cell fraction (not recorded which). The receptors stem from a male donor with ankylosing spondylitis or in good health (not recorded which). The CDR3 runs from the conserved cysteine through the conserved F or W. Fields, in order: clone size, D gene, V gene, J gene, CDR3 protein, CDR3 DNA. D genes are given only for firm matches. Rows may omit the clone size; those that give it use once, few, many or a size class.

clone size: -
D gene: TRBD2
V gene: TRBV20-1
J gene: TRBJ2-3
CDR3 protein: CSASPPSSGGRDTQYF
CDR3 DNA: TGCAGTGCTAGTCCCCCCTCCAGCGGGGGGCGGGATACGCAGTATTTT

clone size: few
D gene: TRBD2
V gene: TRBV10-3
J gene: TRBJ2-2
CDR3 protein: CAISASGGGNTGELFF
CDR3 DNA: TGTGCCATCAGTGCCAGCGGGGGGGGGAACACCGGGGAGCTGTTTTTT

clone size: -
D gene: TRBD1
V gene: TRBV12-3/TRBV12-4
J gene: TRBJ1-5
CDR3 protein: CASRVTGEASNQPQHF
CDR3 DNA: TGTGCCAGCAGGGTGACAGGGGAGGCCAGCAATCAGCCCCAGCATTTT

clone size: -
D gene: TRBD2
V gene: TRBV10-1
J gene: TRBJ2-5
CDR3 protein: CASSDLRGGLETQYF
CDR3 DNA: TGCGCCAGCAGTGACTTGCGGGGGGGCCTCGAGACCCAGTACTTC

clone size: -
D gene: -
V gene: TRBV29-1
J gene: TRBJ2-4
CDR3 protein: CSVAVGGAAKNIQYF
CDR3 DNA: TGCAGCGTCGCGGTTGGGGGGGCGGCCAAAAACATTCAGTACTTC

clone size: few
D gene: TRBD1
V gene: TRBV29-1
J gene: TRBJ1-2
CDR3 protein: CSTQTGGGYTF
CDR3 DNA: TGCAGCACCCAGACAGGGGGAGGCTACACCTTC

clone size: -
D gene: -
V gene: TRBV6-1
J gene: TRBJ1-5
CDR3 protein: CASSLLKGGGNQPQHF
CDR3 DNA: TGTGCCAGCAGTCTCCTAAAAGGGGGGGGTAATCAGCCCCAGCATTTT

clone size: -
D gene: -
V gene: TRBV6-5
J gene: TRBJ1-2
CDR3 protein: CASSYSKIRGTHGYTF
CDR3 DNA: TGTGCCAGCAGTTACTCCAAGATTCGAGGTACTCACGGCTACACCTTC

clone size: many
D gene: -
V gene: TRBV6-1
J gene: TRBJ2-2
CDR3 protein: CASRPPGPSTGELFF
CDR3 DNA: TGTGCCAGCAGACCTCCGGGACCGAGCACCGGGGAGCTGTTTTTT

clone size: -
D gene: -
V gene: TRBV6-6
J gene: TRBJ2-1
CDR3 protein: CASSYPDSNEQFF
CDR3 DNA: TGTGCCAGCAGTTACCCCGACAGTAATGAGCAGTTCTTC

clone size: many
D gene: -
V gene: TRBV7-9
J gene: TRBJ1-1
CDR3 protein: CASTTGGSLLGAFF
CDR3 DNA: TGTGCCAGCACCACGGGGGGGAGTCTACTCGGAGCTTTCTTT

clone size: many
D gene: -
V gene: TRBV29-1
J gene: TRBJ2-1
CDR3 protein: CSGAGVLNNEQFF
CDR3 DNA: TGCAGCGGGGCTGGTGTACTGAACAATGAGCAGTTCTTC

clone size: -
D gene: -
V gene: TRBV10-3
J gene: TRBJ1-2
CDR3 protein: CAINQGSGYTF
CDR3 DNA: TGTGCCATCAACCAGGGAAGTGGCTACACCTTC

clone size: few
D gene: -
V gene: TRBV5-6
J gene: TRBJ2-7
CDR3 protein: CASSLGQNPYEQYF
CDR3 DNA: TGTGCCAGCAGCTTGGGCCAGAACCCCTACGAGCAGTACTTC

clone size: -
D gene: TRBD2
V gene: TRBV20-1
J gene: TRBJ2-5
CDR3 protein: CSARDPRLAGELNQETQYF
CDR3 DNA: TGCAGTGCTAGAGACCCCAGACTAGCGGGAGAGCTTAACCAAGAGACCCAGTACTTC

clone size: few
D gene: -
V gene: TRBV29-1
J gene: TRBJ1-1
CDR3 protein: CSGGRMNTEAFF
CDR3 DNA: TGCAGCGGGGGACGAATGAACACTGAAGCTTTCTTT

clone size: few
D gene: TRBD1
V gene: TRBV6-2/TRBV6-3
J gene: TRBJ2-7
CDR3 protein: CASIEGTGGHEQYF
CDR3 DNA: TGTGCCAGCATAGAAGGGACAGGGGGCCACGAGCAGTACTTC

clone size: -
D gene: -
V gene: TRBV6-1
J gene: TRBJ1-4
CDR3 protein: CASSAPPGEKLFF
CDR3 DNA: TGTGCCAGCAGTGCCCCCCCTGGTGAAAAACTGTTTTTT

clone size: -
D gene: -
V gene: TRBV12-3/TRBV12-4
J gene: TRBJ2-3
CDR3 protein: CASTDTPDTQYF
CDR3 DNA: TGTGCCAGCACCGATACGCCAGATACGCAGTATTTT

clone size: once
D gene: -
V gene: TRBV20-1
J gene: TRBJ1-5
CDR3 protein: CSARDSRPNQPQHF
CDR3 DNA: TGCAGTGCTAGAGACTCAAGACCCAATCAGCCCCAGCATTTT

clone size: few
D gene: -
V gene: TRBV20-1
J gene: TRBJ2-2
CDR3 protein: CSAPSRRGELFF
CDR3 DNA: TGCAGTGCTCCCTCCAGGAGGGGGGAGCTGTTTTTT

clone size: few
D gene: -
V gene: TRBV9
J gene: TRBJ1-2
CDR3 protein: CASSVAGGVSYGYTF
CDR3 DNA: TGTGCCAGCAGCGTAGCTGGGGGGGTCAGCTATGGCTACACCTTC

clone size: many
D gene: -
V gene: TRBV20-1
J gene: TRBJ1-1
CDR3 protein: CSASVSGRGTEAFF
CDR3 DNA: TGCAGTGCTAGTGTGTCAGGGAGGGGCACTGAAGCTTTCTTT

clone size: -
D gene: -
V gene: TRBV20-1
J gene: TRBJ2-5
CDR3 protein: CSAISPPGAEETQYF
CDR3 DNA: TGCAGTGCTATCTCCCCGCCGGGGGCCGAAGAGACCCAGTACTTC

clone size: many
D gene: -
V gene: TRBV10-3
J gene: TRBJ2-3
CDR3 protein: CAISGLDTLNTDTQYF
CDR3 DNA: TGTGCCATCAGTGGGTTGGACACCCTAAACACAGATACGCAGTATTTT

clone size: many
D gene: -
V gene: TRBV20-1
J gene: TRBJ2-5
CDR3 protein: CSAPSNTHQETQYF
CDR3 DNA: TGCAGTGCTCCTAGCAATACGCACCAAGAGACCCAGTACTTC

clone size: many
D gene: TRBD1
V gene: TRBV29-1
J gene: TRBJ2-1
CDR3 protein: CSVPDRDNEQFF
CDR3 DNA: TGCAGCGTCCCGGACAGGGACAATGAGCAGTTCTTC

clone size: -
D gene: -
V gene: TRBV12-3/TRBV12-4
J gene: TRBJ2-6
CDR3 protein: CASSLEGLSTGANVLTF
CDR3 DNA: TGTGCCAGCAGTTTAGAGGGGTTATCTACTGGGGCCAACGTCCTGACTTTC

clone size: many
D gene: -
V gene: TRBV20-1
J gene: TRBJ2-7
CDR3 protein: CSATQGGGLVYEQYF
CDR3 DNA: TGCAGTGCTACTCAGGGGGGGGGCCTCGTCTACGAGCAGTACTTC

clone size: -
D gene: TRBD1
V gene: TRBV5-1
J gene: TRBJ2-5
CDR3 protein: CASSQRGGSGETQYF
CDR3 DNA: TGCGCCAGCAGCCAACGAGGGGGCTCGGGGGAGACCCAGTACTTC

clone size: -
D gene: TRBD1
V gene: TRBV9
J gene: TRBJ2-7
CDR3 protein: CASSLGDSEEQYF
CDR3 DNA: TGTGCCAGCAGCCTCGGGGACAGTGAAGAGCAGTACTTC

clone size: many
D gene: TRBD1
V gene: TRBV10-1
J gene: TRBJ1-5
CDR3 protein: CARPRGTAFGNQPQHF
CDR3 DNA: TGCGCCAGACCAAGAGGGACAGCCTTTGGCAATCAGCCCCAGCATTTT

clone size: many
D gene: -
V gene: TRBV28
J gene: TRBJ2-1
CDR3 protein: CASSLGGGLGANEQFF
CDR3 DNA: TGTGCCAGCAGTTTGGGTGGGGGGCTAGGAGCGAATGAGCAGTTCTTC

clone size: many
D gene: -
V gene: TRBV29-1
J gene: TRBJ2-3
CDR3 protein: CSVERGGTDTQYF
CDR3 DNA: TGCAGCGTTGAACGGGGTGGGACAGATACGCAGTATTTT

clone size: -
D gene: TRBD1
V gene: TRBV2
J gene: TRBJ2-3
CDR3 protein: CASRLRTGGLGRTDTQYF
CDR3 DNA: TGTGCCAGCAGATTAAGGACAGGGGGGCTGGGGCGGACAGATACGCAGTATTTT

clone size: -
D gene: TRBD1
V gene: TRBV12-3/TRBV12-4
J gene: TRBJ2-6
CDR3 protein: CASRNRGPGANVLTF
CDR3 DNA: TGTGCCAGCAGAAACAGGGGACCTGGGGCCAACGTCCTGACTTTC

clone size: -
D gene: TRBD1
V gene: TRBV20-1
J gene: TRBJ1-2
CDR3 protein: CSAIRDRGRLYYGYTF
CDR3 DNA: TGCAGTGCTATTCGGGACAGGGGGCGGCTCTACTATGGCTACACCTTC

clone size: many
D gene: -
V gene: TRBV5-1
J gene: TRBJ2-7
CDR3 protein: CASRLRDEVAYEQYF
CDR3 DNA: TGCGCCAGCAGATTACGCGACGAGGTTGCCTACGAGCAGTACTTC